Included here is one T cell receptor (beta chain) sequence, with context. The record originates from a study of blood T cell repertoires in COVID-19. Study as a whole: Acute and convalescent COVID-19 specimens originated in the United States, Italy and Spain.

Trimming stripped 1 base from V and 3 bases from J, with 7 bases between. The germline CDR1 and CDR2 sequences are LGHNT and FRNRAP. The CDR3 has 14 amino acids. Original data processing: Nucleated cell number was recorded as an estimate derived from reference gene primer amplification. Generated by immunoSEQ multiplex PCR, the TCRdb table keeps only in-frame clones and is missing some. The DNA was the basis for D and trimming; V, J and clone size are from that table. In the table there are about 130,000 clones, 65% to 90% of which are singletons. Residents of about 25 US areas, aged about 18 to 95 years, made up the participants.

The specimen was PBMCs or T cells enriched from blood (not recorded which). The clonotype comes from a woman in her forties or fifties who had recovered from COVID-19. The rearrangement joins TRBV12-5 to TRBJ1-5; no definite D call. This CDR3 is CASGLDSYNQPQHF. The DNA of the CDR3 is TGTGCTAGTGGTTTGGACAGTTACAATCAGCCCCAGCATTTT.